This is a list of T cell receptor beta chains from one sample in a study of CD8 T cells in ankylosing spondylitis. TCRdb passed the 5' RACE reads through MiXCR, listing each CDR3 protein once. The table records fewer than 250,000 distinct CDR3 sequences, around a quarter of them present only once. Sequenced material: blood, either unsorted or a sorted T cell fraction (not recorded which). These receptors all come from a male donor with ankylosing spondylitis or in good health (not recorded which). Both conserved end residues are part of each CDR3.

cdr3_length j_call v_call cdr3_aa
13 TRBJ1-1 TRBV5-4 CASSSEGYTEAFF
13 TRBJ2-3 TRBV7-2 CASSVATGDTQYF
14 TRBJ2-1 TRBV20-1 CSASYATTYNEQFF
15 TRBJ1-5 TRBV7-8 CASSVGTGGNQPQHF
14 TRBJ2-5 TRBV20-1 CSARRGTAQETQYF
15 TRBJ2-7 TRBV9 CASSRMESASYEQYF
15 TRBJ1-4 TRBV7-2 CASSLRPGANEKLFF
14 TRBJ2-7 TRBV6-1 CASRRTRTAYEQYF
16 TRBJ1-5 TRBV9 CASSDGTGGSNQPQHF
17 TRBJ1-5 TRBV28 CASSSTGTIRRNQPQHF
14 TRBJ2-1 TRBV20-1 CSAITSGSYNEQFF
15 TRBJ2-3 TRBV10-3 CAISDASGRTDTQYF
15 TRBJ2-2 TRBV7-2 CASSLKGLAAGELFF
17 TRBJ2-1 TRBV20-1 CSAILAGGYGSYNEQFF
15 TRBJ2-7 TRBV7-8 CASSLVIAGDYEQYF
13 TRBJ1-2 TRBV6-5 CASSLGKNYGYTF
14 TRBJ1-6 TRBV27 CASSLWGGNSPLHF
15 TRBJ1-1 TRBV6-2/TRBV6-3 CASSDGQLRNTEAFF
13 TRBJ1-1 TRBV5-5 CASSWGTRTEAFF
15 TRBJ2-5 TRBV20-1 CSAPGLAGVQETQYF
12 TRBJ2-5 TRBV20-1 CSSPGIKETQYF
16 TRBJ2-7 TRBV20-1 CSAPKSTSGRTNEQYF
15 TRBJ2-2 TRBV24-1 CATSDPRGNVGELFF
13 TRBJ2-7 TRBV4-1 CASSDAGDNEQYF